This T cell receptor beta chain was captured in a study of blood T cell repertoires in COVID-19. Clones were read by immunoSEQ multiplex PCR, and TCRdb kept only the in-frame ones, dropping some. The table shows roughly 90,000 clones, with around 85% occurring only once. The TCR sequence derives from a woman aged 80 or over with COVID-19, enrolled during active disease. The sample comprised peripheral blood.

CDR3 protein: CASSLGGSGHTQYF. Written as DNA, the CDR3 is TGTGCCAGCAGCTTAGGCGGGAGCGGGCATACGCAGTATTTT. V gene TRBV11-2 combines with J gene TRBJ2-3; 7 bases are a match to TRBD2. The CDR3 loop spans 14 amino acids. In germline, CDR1 is SGHAT, CDR2 FQNNGV. With V trimmed by 1 base and J by 7 bases, 5 bases remained unmatched.